One and the same sample provided the 20 T cell receptor beta chains below, sequenced in a study of radiation and T cells in renal cell carcinoma. Documented time point: blood 4 weeks post-SBRT, at nephrectomy. Treatment reported: 15 Gy SBRT to primary tumor, nephrectomy 4 weeks later. Sequencing used immunoSEQ multiplex PCR; TCRdb keeps in-frame clones, though not all of them. The sample yields about 74,000 clones, roughly 87% seen once. The source was blood, collected from a patient whose treatment included radiotherapy and nephrectomy. These receptors originate from a woman aged 70-85 years with renal cell carcinoma.

The CDR3, as DNA: TGTGCCAGCAGCTTACCCTCTCGGCGACGCGGTCTAGCTAACTATGGCTACACCTTC. This translates into CASSLPSRRRGLANYGYTF. This chain uses TRBV7-8 with TRBJ1-2, with D hard to call. Between the trimmed V and J ends, which lost 2 bases and 0 bases, there was a span of 22 bases. Per the germline V gene, CDR1 is SGHVS and CDR2 is FQNEAQ. There are 19 residues in the CDR3. The whole variable domain, filled in from reference TRBV7-8 and TRBJ1-2, reads GAGVSQSPRYKVAKRGQDVALRCDPISGHVSLFWYQQALGQGPEFLTYFQNEAQLDKSGLPSDRFFAERPEGSVSTLKIQRTQQEDSAVYLCASSLPSRRRGLANYGYTFGSGTRLTVV.

CDR3 region: CASSSGLGRETQYF. The CDR3 DNA is TGTGCCAGCAGTTCCGGACTAGGGAGGGAGACCCAGTACTTC. This chain joins TRBV28 and TRBJ2-5; 7 bases fit TRBD2. This CDR3 comprises 14 residues. V lost 4 bases and J lost 5; bases outside the gene matches: 7. From germline, CDR1 is MDHEN and CDR2 SYDVKM.

The CDR3 protein is CASRTSGGAYEQYF. The DNA for the CDR3 is TGTGCCAGCAGGACTAGCGGGGGGGCCTACGAGCAGTACTTC. The chain carries TRBV27 and TRBJ2-7; 14 nucleotides align to TRBD2. Germline CDR1 is MNHEY and CDR2 is SMNVEV (reference sequence). There are 14 residues in the CDR3. The J segment lost 2 bases and the V segment lost 6 bases, leaving 0 bases of the junction unmatched.

Written as DNA, the CDR3 is TGTGCCAGCAGCTTTGGTCTCAGGGGGCGGATTAACTATGGCTACACCTTC. Translated, it gives CASSFGLRGRINYGYTF. This chain links TRBV7-2 with TRBJ1-2; 8 bases map to TRBD1. Germline V CDR1 and CDR2: SGHTA, FQGNSA. The CDR3 sequence is 17 residues long. J was trimmed by 1 base and V by 3 bases; bases with no gene match: 10.

This chain connects TRBV2 to TRBJ2-5; D gene unclear. Trimming took 6 bases from V and 2 from J, leaving 13 bases between them. This CDR3 contains 14 residues. Germline V gene lookup returns CDR1 SNHLY and CDR2 FYNNEI. The CDR3 DNA sequence: TGTGCCAGCAGCGCTGCTATTACACAAGAGACCCAGTACTTC. Translation gives CASSAAITQETQYF.

This sequence joins TRBV7-9 and TRBJ2-5; 7 nucleotides align to TRBD1. Germline V CDR1 and CDR2: SEHNR, FQNEAQ (reference sequence). CDR3 length: 15 amino acids. The CDR3 is CASMGWAGGSKTQYF. CDR3 bases: TGTGCTTCCATGGGATGGGCAGGGGGTTCGAAGACCCAGTACTTC.

This rearrangement joins TRBV4-2 to TRBJ1-1, with TRBD1 as a possible D gene (5 bases). Germline CDR1 is LGHNA and CDR2 is YNFKEQ. This CDR3 is 17 amino acids long. The ends were cut back, 0 bases at V and 1 base at J, with 15 bases in the middle. The CDR3 DNA follows: TGTGCCAGCAGCCAAGAAGAGGCAGGGTTAACGAACACTGAAGCTTTCTTT. Translation: CASSQEEAGLTNTEAFF.

This chain uses TRBV6-1 with TRBJ2-1; D may correspond to TRBD1 or TRBD2 (6 bases each). Trimming left V 4 bases short and J 4 bases short, with 17 bases between. CDR3 length: 16 amino acids. From germline, CDR1 is MNHNS and CDR2 SASEGT. The CDR3 here is CASSALTSGAYNEQFF. In DNA, the CDR3 is TGTGCCAGCAGTGCTCTGACCTCGGGGGCTTACAATGAGCAGTTCTTC.

The chain couples TRBV11-2 to TRBJ2-3, with D possibly matching TRBD2 (7 bases). V shed 1 base and J shed 1 base, with 9 bases lying between them. CDR1 and CDR2 (germline): SGHAT, FQNNGV. There are 15 residues in the CDR3. CDR3 protein: CASSLGGGRTDTQYF. CDR3 in DNA: TGTGCCAGCAGCTTAGGGGGGGGCCGCACAGATACGCAGTATTTT.

V and J are TRBV28 and TRBJ2-7; the match to TRBD2 covers 7 bases. The CDR3 sequence is 14 residues long. Trimming at V came to 6 bases and at J to 4 bases, leaving 9 bases not matched to a gene. In germline, CDR1 is MDHEN, CDR2 SYDVKM. The CDR3 region has the DNA TGTGCCAGCAGCCCCACCACGGGACTATACGAGCAGTACTTC. Amino acids: CASSPTTGLYEQYF.

The rearrangement joins TRBV9 to TRBJ2-2, with 9 bases lining up with TRBD2. The CDR3 covers 13 residues. Per germline, CDR1 SGDLS and CDR2 YYNGEE. V lost 3 bases to trimming and J lost 6 bases; unmatched junction nucleotides: 0. Written as DNA, the CDR3 is TGTGCCAGCAGCGAGCGGGGGGCCGGGGAGCTGTTTTTT. Protein product: CASSERGAGELFF. The full variable domain, with the rest looked up from reference TRBV9 and TRBJ2-2, is DSGVTQTPKHLITATGQRVTLRCSPRSGDLSVYWYQQSLDQGLQFLIQYYNGEERAKGNILERFSAQQFPDLHSELNLSSLELGDSALYFCASSERGAGELFFGEGSRLTVL.

The chain uses TRBV18 and TRBJ1-3, with 8 bases identical to TRBD1. Germline assignment: CDR1 KGHSH and CDR2 LQKENI. V lost 4 bases to trimming and J lost 0 bases; unmatched junction nucleotides: 5. This CDR3 region has 16 residues. DNA for the CDR3: TGTGCCAGCTCACGGGACAGGACGAGCTCTGGAAACACCATATATTTT. Its protein product is CASSRDRTSSGNTIYF. Full variable domain (outside the CDR3, taken from reference TRBV18 and TRBJ1-3): NAGVMQNPRHLVRRRGQEARLRCSPMKGHSHVYWYRQLPEEGLKFMVYLQKENIIDESGMPKERFSAEFPKEGPSILRIQQVVRGDSAAYFCASSRDRTSSGNTIYFGEGSWLTVV.

J is TRBJ1-4 and V is TRBV7-2, with D possibly being TRBD1 (6 bases). The CDR3 length is 13 residues. Per the germline V gene, CDR1 is SGHTA and CDR2 is FQGNSA. V lost 7 bases and J 15 bases, leaving 21 bases between the germline ends. CDR3 sequence reads: CASTNAGGGVMFF. The CDR3 DNA is TGTGCCAGCACCAATGCCGGGGGGGGCGTAATGTTTTTT.

A note on this clone: Other nucleotide sequences from this sample produce the same CDR3. The V gene is TRBV5-6, the J gene TRBJ1-2; D call uncertain. CDR1 is SGHDT and CDR2 is YYEEEE in the germline V gene. With 0 bases removed from V and 8 bases from J, the gap between germline ends came to 5 bases. The CDR3 extends over 11 amino acids. In DNA form, the CDR3 reads TGTGCCAGCAGCTTGGGTGGAGGCTACACCTTC. Amino acids: CASSLGGGYTF. The entire variable domain, with the rest obtained from reference TRBV5-6 and TRBJ1-2, is as follows: DAGVTQSPTHLIKTRGQQVTLRCSPKSGHDTVSWYQQALGQGPQFIFQYYEEEERQRGNFPDRFSGHQFPNYSSELNVNALLLGDSALYLCASSLGGGYTFGSGTRLTVV.

This chain links TRBV6-5 with TRBJ2-3, with 9 bases matching TRBD2. The CDR3 is 15 residues long. V shed 0 bases and J 4 bases; nucleotides not matched to a gene: 2. CDR1 and CDR2 from the germline V gene are MNHEY and SVGAGI. CDR3 nucleotides: TGTGCCAGCAGTTACTCACTAGCGGGCGCAGATACGCAGTATTTT. Translated, it gives CASSYSLAGADTQYF.

Written as DNA, the CDR3 is TGTGCCAGTAGTCTTCAGGGGGGCTACGAGCAGTACTTC. The encoded protein is CASSLQGGYEQYF. V is TRBV19 and J is TRBJ2-7, with TRBD1 as a possible D gene (7 bases). The CDR3 is 13 residues long. Trimming stripped 5 bases from V and 3 bases from J, with 11 bases between. Looked up from germline, CDR1 is LNHDA and CDR2 is SQIVND (reference sequence).

The chain has TRBV6-5 and TRBJ1-2; 7 nucleotides agree with TRBD1. V lost 0 bases, J lost 4 bases, and 8 bases stayed unmatched. Germline V gives CDR1 MNHEY, CDR2 SVGAGI. The CDR3 is 16 residues long. CDR3 residues: CASSYSNRGSFYGYTF. The CDR3 nucleotides read TGTGCCAGCAGTTACTCAAACAGGGGCTCTTTCTATGGCTACACCTTC.

This chain connects TRBV28 to TRBJ1-4; D remains ambiguous. Looked up from germline, CDR1 is MDHEN and CDR2 is SYDVKM. The germline V and J ends were trimmed by 6 bases and 4 bases, with 21 bases remaining between them. This CDR3 has 17 residues. The CDR3, as DNA: TGTGCCAGCAGCTTTATCAACTCCCGGGCCCGTAATGAAAAACTGTTTTTT. Translation gives CASSFINSRARNEKLFF.

The gene calls are TRBV5-6 and TRBJ1-1, with a tentative D call TRBD1 (6 bases). Per germline, CDR1 SGHDT and CDR2 YYEEEE. V lost 1 base and J lost 4, with 20 bases in between. The CDR3 has 17 amino acids. CDR3 amino acids: CASSLWQGRVSSTEAFF. The CDR3, as DNA: TGTGCCAGCAGCTTGTGGCAGGGGAGGGTTAGCAGCACTGAAGCTTTCTTT.

This rearrangement joins TRBV4-3 to TRBJ1-3; TRBD1 agrees at 8 bases. V dropped 1 base and J dropped 1; count of bases not matched to a gene: 6. The CDR3 runs 17 residues. CDR1 is LGHNA and CDR2 is YSLEER in the germline V gene. CDR3 bases: TGCGCCAGCAGCCAAGGCTTAGGACAGGGATCTGGAAACACCATATATTTT. Protein product: CASSQGLGQGSGNTIYF.